This T cell receptor beta chain was observed in a study of kidney transplant recipient with SARS-CoV-2 infection. The CDR3 consists of 11 residues. TCRdb reprocessed the reads with MiXCR, giving one entry per CDR3 protein. The sample holds fewer than 250,000 distinct CDR3 sequences, less than 35% seen once. At least ten counts were recorded for this clonotype. This clonotype was obtained from a male patient between 25 and 39 years old who had COVID-19 and was a kidney transplant recipient. The graft donor may have given rise to some T cells. The sequencing here drew on a blood sample, taken at baseline and between days 110 and 120 from a kidney transplant recipient. The V and J genes are TRBV3-2 and TRBJ1-2; the table gives TRBD1 as D, unverified against the DNA. TRBV3-2 is annotated as a pseudogene. The CDR3 nucleotides are TGTGCCAGCAGCCTGGGGGCTGGCTACACCTTC. Encoded protein: CASSLGAGYTF.